Below, 25 T cell receptor beta chains from the same sample are listed, as sequenced in a study of T cells after yellow fever vaccination. Via MiXCR, TCRdb re-called the 5' RACE reads, giving one row per CDR3 protein. This table holds 65,000 to 70,000 distinct CDR3 sequences, 4.5% to 7.5% found once. This specimen consisted of CD4+ T cells sorted from PBMCs, obtained approximately 15 days after the first yellow fever vaccination. The receptors originated from a man aged 18 to 35 who received the YFV17D yellow fever vaccine.

This clonotype was seen at least ten times. This chain joins TRBV28 and TRBJ2-5; 11 bases match TRBD2. Germline loops: CDR1 MDHEN, CDR2 SYDVKM. V dropped 10 bases and J dropped 4; count of bases not matched to a gene: 8. The CDR3 totals 14 residues. The CDR3 nucleotides are TGTGCCACCAGACTAGCGGGGTCAAGAGAGACCCAGTACTTC. This translates into CATRLAGSRETQYF.

This clonotype occurred a few times. The rearrangement links TRBV6-5 to TRBJ2-7, with TRBD2 as a possible D gene (5 bases). V was clipped by 6 bases and J by 3 bases, with 12 bases between them. CDR3 length equals 13 residues. The germline CDR1 and CDR2 sequences are MNHEY and SVGAGI. The CDR3 reads CASRGEGYYEQYV. Written as DNA, the CDR3 is TGTGCCAGCAGGGGAGAGGGTTACTACGAGCAGTACGTC.

About this clonotype: A much larger clone differs by one base, so this may be a read error. The chain couples TRBV20-1 to TRBJ2-3; tentative D call: TRBD1 (6 bases). Germline CDR1 DFQATT, CDR2 SNEGSKA (reference sequence). V gave up 3 bases and J gave up 0 bases, with 22 bases separating them. This CDR3 region has 18 residues. CDR3 bases: TGCAGTGCTAGCGAGGTTGACGCCAGGGGAACTAGCACAGATACGCAGTATTTT. This sequence encodes CSASEVDARGTSTDTQYF.

This clonotype was seen at least ten times. The V gene is TRBV5-1, the J gene TRBJ2-3; D ambiguous. The V gene lost 3 bases and the J gene lost 5 bases, with 16 bases spanning the gap. CDR3 length equals 15 residues. From germline, CDR1 is SGHRS and CDR2 YFSETQ. DNA for the CDR3: TGCGCCAGCAGCTCCAGCCGGATTATTGGAGATACGCAGTATTTT. It encodes CASSSSRIIGDTQYF.

This clonotype was counted between two and nine times. J is TRBJ1-1 and V is TRBV5-4; D not certain. The CDR3 length is 15 residues. Trimming removed 3 bases at V and 5 bases at J, with 17 bases between. Germline V gene sequence: CDR1 SGHNT, CDR2 YYREEE (reference sequence). The CDR3 DNA follows: TGTGCCAGCAGCTCCCCCACGGCCGAGGGAACTGAAGCTTTCTTT. It encodes CASSSPTAEGTEAFF. Variable domain in full (rest from reference TRBV5-4 and TRBJ1-1): ETGVTQSPTHLIKTRGQQVTLRCSSQSGHNTVSWYQQALGQGPQFIFQYYREEENGRGNFPPRFSGLQFPNYSSELNVNALELDDSALYLCASSSPTAEGTEAFFGQGTRLTVV.

In its sample, this clonotype was seen many times. The V call is TRBV4-3, the J call TRBJ2-2, with TRBD2 identical over 9 bases. The junction had 8 bases not matched to a gene; V was cut back by 3 bases and J by 6 bases. In germline, CDR1 is LGHNA, CDR2 YSLEER. The length of the CDR3 is 16 residues. CDR3 DNA: TGCGCCAGCAGCCACCTAGCGGGGAGCCATGCCGGGGAGCTGTTTTTT. It specifies CASSHLAGSHAGELFF.

This clonotype has at least ten counts. The V call is TRBV5-1, the J call TRBJ2-7; 10 bases align to TRBD1. This CDR3 has 16 amino acids. The germline V gene encodes CDR1 SGHRS and CDR2 YFSETQ. Trimming cost V 0 bases and J 2 bases; bases outside gene matches: 5. For the CDR3, the DNA is TGCGCCAGCAGCTTGGCCCTAGGACAGGGGGCCTACGAGCAGTACTTC. This translates into CASSLALGQGAYEQYF.

This clonotype was recorded many times. The chain employs TRBV7-2 and TRBJ2-3, with a possible D match to TRBD1 (5 bases). The CDR3 consists of 13 residues. Germline lookup yields CDR1 SGHTA and CDR2 FQGNSA. Trimming shortened V by 4 bases and J by 9 bases, and 14 bases separated the two germline ends. CDR3 protein: CASSYLDSTTQYF. The CDR3 DNA sequence: TGTGCCAGCAGCTACCTTGACAGTACGACGCAGTATTTT.

Many counts were recorded for this clonotype. V gene TRBV20-1 combines with J gene TRBJ1-2, with TRBD1 identical over 8 bases. Looked up from germline, CDR1 is DFQATT and CDR2 is SNEGSKA (reference sequence). This CDR3 comprises 13 residues. V lost 4 bases to trimming and J lost 5 bases; unmatched junction nucleotides: 6. Here the CDR3 reads CSATDRVGYGYTF. In nucleotides, the CDR3 is TGCAGTGCTACGGACAGGGTGGGTTATGGCTACACCTTC.

On this clonotype itself: This may come from a read error, since a much larger clone is one base off. The chain has TRBV20-1 and TRBJ1-1; D is perhaps TRBD1 (5 bases). The CDR3 is 15 residues long. Germline V gene sequence: CDR1 DFQATT, CDR2 SNEGSKA (reference sequence). CDR3 region: CSARLAGGPNTEASF. For the CDR3, the DNA is TGCAGTGCTCGACTCGCGGGGGGACCGAACACTGAAGCTTCCTTT.

A note on this clonotype: One base away lies a much larger clone, so this may be a sequencing read error. The chain is built from TRBV24-1 and TRBJ2-1; 7 bases are shared with TRBD2. Germline trimming cut 4 bases from V and 7 bases from J; bases unmatched to any gene: 9. The CDR3 consists of 15 residues. Germline V CDR1 and CDR2: KGHDR, SFDVKD. The CDR3 loop is CATSDPVGGCNEQFF. In nucleotides, the CDR3 is TGTGCCACCAGTGACCCTGTGGGGGGGTGTAATGAGCAGTTCTTC.

On this clonotype itself: A much larger clonotype is one base distant, so this may be a read error. This chain joins TRBV20-1 and TRBJ2-3; 8 bases are a match to TRBD2. Trimming at V came to 2 bases and at J to 4 bases, leaving 8 bases not matched to a gene. The CDR3 consists of 15 residues. Germline V gene sequence: CDR1 DFQATT, CDR2 SNEGSKA (reference sequence). CDR3 protein: CSARFSGAHPDTQYF. In nucleotides, the CDR3 is TGCAGTGCTAGATTTAGCGGGGCCCACCCAGATACGCAGTATTTT.

The sample holds many counts of this clonotype. The rearrangement joins TRBV6-6 to TRBJ2-3; D is undetermined. The CDR3 runs 12 residues. The germline V and J ends were trimmed by 3 bases and 4 bases, with 5 bases remaining between them. Germline assignment: CDR1 MNHNY and CDR2 SVGAGI (reference sequence). CDR3 loop: CASSYGPDTQYF. CDR3 sequence (DNA): TGTGCCAGCAGTTATGGGCCAGATACGCAGTATTTT.

This clonotype occurred many times. DNA for the CDR3: TGTGCCAGCAGGTGGCTCTCTGGAAACACCATATATTTT. Translation: CASRWLSGNTIYF. This chain joins TRBV12-3 or TRBV12-4 and TRBJ1-3; no firm D call. This CDR3 comprises 13 residues. The V end lost 6 bases, the J end lost 0 bases, and 6 bases lay between the germline ends.

Concerning this clonotype: This may be a read error: a much more frequent sequence differs by one nucleotide. The rearrangement links TRBV5-4 to TRBJ2-4; D may match TRBD1 or TRBD2 (5 bases each). Per the germline V gene, CDR1 is SGHNT and CDR2 is YYREEE (reference sequence). Trimming pared 2 bases from V and 11 bases from J, leaving 20 bases between. This CDR3 is built from 15 residues. In DNA, the CDR3 is TGTGCCAGCAGCTTTAACCGGGACGCTGGGGACCTTCAGTACTTC. It specifies CASSFNRDAGDLQYF.

This clonotype was observed many times. This chain links TRBV9 with TRBJ2-5, with 9 bases that match TRBD2. CDR1 is SGDLS and CDR2 is YYNGEE in the germline V gene. This CDR3 is 18 amino acids long. V lost 4 bases to trimming and J lost 4 bases; unmatched junction nucleotides: 17. CDR3 sequence: CASSLSAGVAGVLETQYF. In nucleotides, the CDR3 is TGTGCCAGCAGCCTCTCGGCGGGGGTAGCGGGGGTCCTAGAGACCCAGTACTTC.

As regards this clonotype: A much larger clone sits a single nucleotide away, making a read error possible. V usage is TRBV4-2 and J usage is TRBJ2-7, with D unclear. Germline CDR1 and CDR2: LGHNA and YNFKEQ. V lost 4 bases, J lost 2 bases, and 6 bases lay in between. This CDR3 has 12 residues. The CDR3 reads CASSRSAYEQYF. The DNA of the CDR3 is TGTGCCAGCAGCCGCAGCGCCTACGAGCAGTACTTC.

This clonotype was recorded many times. The V and J genes are TRBV6-5 and TRBJ2-7; D not certain. The ends were cut back, 2 bases at V and 2 bases at J, with 10 bases in the middle. From germline, CDR1 is MNHEY and CDR2 SVGAGI. This CDR3 is 14 amino acids long. The CDR3, as DNA: TGTGCCAGCAGTTACAACCCCCGGACCTACGAGCAGTACTTC. Translating gives CASSYNPRTYEQYF.

This clonotype was detected ten times or more. This chain joins TRBV7-3 and TRBJ2-5; D is possibly TRBD2 (6 bases). V was shortened by 3 bases and J by 5 bases, with 10 bases between the two germline ends. The germline V gene encodes CDR1 SGHTA and CDR2 FQGTGA. The CDR3 length is 13 residues. The CDR3 spells CASSFGGGETQYF. CDR3 nucleotide sequence: TGTGCCAGCAGCTTCGGGGGTGGGGAGACCCAGTACTTC.

This clonotype was observed at least ten times. The chain joins TRBV12-3 or TRBV12-4 to TRBJ1-4; D is unresolved. The CDR3 spans 14 residues. Trimming removed 2 bases from V and 5 bases from J, with 9 bases in between. CDR3 in DNA: TGTGCCAGCAGTTTATGGCAGTTAAATGAAAAACTGTTTTTT. Its protein is CASSLWQLNEKLFF.

This clonotype was seen a few times. The rearrangement joins TRBV20-1 to TRBJ1-4; no clear D. V lost 5 bases and J lost 5, with 12 bases in between. The CDR3 has 13 amino acids. Germline CDR1 DFQATT, CDR2 SNEGSKA (reference sequence). The CDR3 region is CSARSGSNEKLFF. For the CDR3, the DNA is TGCAGTGCTCGATCGGGGAGCAATGAAAAACTGTTTTTT.

This clonotype was detected many times. The J gene is TRBJ1-1, the V gene TRBV5-1, with D hard to call. Trimming pared 2 bases from V and 1 base from J, leaving 9 bases between. Germline CDR1 and CDR2: SGHRS and YFSETQ. The CDR3 consists of 14 residues. CDR3 sequence: CASSFSAQNTEAFF. The CDR3 DNA is TGCGCCAGCAGCTTTTCCGCCCAGAACACTGAAGCTTTCTTT. Looking up the rest from reference TRBV5-1 and TRBJ1-1 gives the full variable domain: KAGVTQTPRYLIKTRGQQVTLSCSPISGHRSVSWYQQTPGQGLQFLFEYFSETQRNKGNFPGRFSGRQFSNSRSEMNVSTLELGDSALYLCASSFSAQNTEAFFGQGTRLTVV.

This clonotype was detected many times. This sequence joins TRBV19 and TRBJ2-2; TRBD1 aligns across 9 bases. V was clipped by 6 bases and J by 7 bases; unmatched bases: 9. The CDR3 has 15 amino acids. The germline V gene has CDR1 LNHDA and CDR2 SQIVND (reference sequence). CDR3 loop: CASSRTGGTYGELFF. The CDR3 DNA is TGTGCCAGTAGCAGAACAGGGGGCACATACGGGGAGCTGTTTTTT.

On this clonotype: A much larger clonotype is one base distant, so this may be a read error. CDR3 sequence (DNA): TGTGCCAGCATCTCTTCCGGGACGGAGAACACCGGGGAGCTGTTTTTT. Translation gives CASISSGTENTGELFF. The chain combines TRBV28 with TRBJ2-2, with D perhaps given as TRBD1 or TRBD2 (5 bases each). This CDR3 comprises 16 residues. Trimming took 7 bases from V and 1 from J, leaving 16 bases between them. Per germline, CDR1 MDHEN and CDR2 SYDVKM.

This clonotype was counted a few times. The chain has TRBV18 and TRBJ1-5; a weak D match, TRBD1 (6 bases). CDR1 KGHSH and CDR2 LQKENI come from the germline V gene. The V gene lost 3 bases and the J gene lost 7 bases, with 13 bases spanning the gap. The CDR3 is made up of 14 amino acids. This CDR3 is CASSPGQTGQPQHF. DNA of the CDR3: TGTGCCAGCTCACCCGGACAGACCGGGCAGCCCCAGCATTTT.